This T cell receptor (beta chain) appears in the sequencing data of a study of vaccination and CD4 T cells after COVID-19. The germline V gene encodes CDR1 MNHNS and CDR2 SASEGT. The CDR3 loop spans 15 amino acids. Trimming pared 6 bases from V and 4 bases from J, leaving 16 bases between. As for treatment: roughly 10-day PBMC culture with coronavirus spike peptide pools or control peptides (ViraFEST assay). CD4+ T cells that came from the unexposed donor were collected before the COVID-19 pandemic (2011-2018). On this clonotype: Its target is unknown.

At the Johns Hopkins FTIC core, DNA taken from cultured CD4+ T cells was sequenced by way of the Oncomine TCR Beta short-read assay. In TCRdb, the PCR reads were re-called with MiXCR into one record per CDR3 protein. The data show over 7,500 distinct CDR3 sequences, 30% to 40% seen once. The chain uses TRBV6-1 and TRBJ1-5, with TRBD1 as a possible D gene (5 bases). The TCR comes from a human donor in good health. The sequenced sample consisted of CD4+ T cells from blood, cultured in vitro. The CDR3 spells CASSWTMTANQPQHF. CDR3 nucleotides: TGTGCCAGCAGCTGGACAATGACGGCAAATCAGCCCCAGCATTTT.